This T cell receptor (beta chain) came from a study of a mutant IDH1 vaccine in newly diagnosed glioma. Study-level background: Of the patients given treatment, roughly 62% were male and about 38% were female, and a mean age of around 38 years was recorded. Standard pretreatment was either radiotherapy, temozolomide, or, for most, radiochemotherapy with temozolomide.

This clone has more than one count but fewer than ten. The antigen remains undetermined. The sample's time point: baseline, week 1 (first vaccination visit). Treatment defined: pre-vaccination baseline after standard-of-care therapy. Patients carried new grade 3 or 4 IDH1-mutant astrocytomas lacking nuclear ATRX. Using immunoSEQ multiplex PCR, the repertoire was profiled, and TCRdb retains in-frame clones only, with some absent. The sample gives tens of thousands of clones, just over 85% of which show up once; 2.9% is in the top ten. Study results and caveats: Detectable vaccine-induced immune responses arose in around 93% of patients.

This CDR3 has 12 residues. Germline V gene data show CDR1 as SGDLS and CDR2 as YYNGEE. V was shortened by 0 bases and J by 7 bases, with 7 bases between the two germline ends. The material was PBMCs, obtained from a glioma patient treated with radiotherapy, temozolomide or both. This sequence joins TRBV9 and TRBJ1-1, with a possible D match to TRBD1 (5 bases). The receptor comes from a young man with glioma. CDR3 bases: TGTGCCAGCAGCGTAGGGGGCAATGAAGCTTTCTTT. Its protein product is CASSVGGNEAFF.